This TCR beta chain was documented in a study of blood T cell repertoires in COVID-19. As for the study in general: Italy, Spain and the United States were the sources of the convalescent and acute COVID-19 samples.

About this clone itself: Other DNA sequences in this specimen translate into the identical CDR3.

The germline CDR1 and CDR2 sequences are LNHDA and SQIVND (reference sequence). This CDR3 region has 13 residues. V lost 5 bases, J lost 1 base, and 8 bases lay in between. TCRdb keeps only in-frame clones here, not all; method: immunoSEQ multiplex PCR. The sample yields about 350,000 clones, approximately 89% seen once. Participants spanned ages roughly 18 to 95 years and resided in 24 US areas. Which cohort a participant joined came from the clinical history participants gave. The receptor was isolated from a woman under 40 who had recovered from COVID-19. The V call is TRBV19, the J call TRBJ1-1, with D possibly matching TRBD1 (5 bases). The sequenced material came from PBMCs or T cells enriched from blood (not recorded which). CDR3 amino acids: CASSVTGNTEAFF. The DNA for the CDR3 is TGTGCCAGTAGTGTCACAGGGAACACTGAAGCTTTCTTT. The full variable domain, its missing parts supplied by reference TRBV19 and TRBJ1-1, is DGGITQSPKYLFRKEGQNVTLSCEQNLNHDAMYWYRQDPGQGLRLIYYSQIVNDFQKGDIAEGYSVSREKKESFPLTVTSAQKNPTAFYLCASSVTGNTEAFFGQGTRLTVV.